These 21 T cell receptor beta chains were sequenced from one sample in a study of blood T cell repertoires in COVID-19. TCRdb's table, derived via immunoSEQ multiplex PCR, lists solely in-frame clones and lacks some. This sample has some 500,000 clones; around nine tenths occur once, and the top ten carry under 8.5%. The sequencing input was peripheral blood. These receptors all come from a woman in her forties or fifties with COVID-19, enrolled during active disease.

The J gene is TRBJ2-7, the V gene TRBV15; TRBD1 matches at 7 bases. V gave up 1 base and J gave up 4 bases; unmatched junction bases: 4. CDR3 length: 14 amino acids. Germline CDR1 and CDR2: LNHNV and YYDKDF (reference sequence). Written as DNA, the CDR3 is TGTGCCACCAGCAGAGTAGGCAGGGGGTACGAGCAGTACTTC. Amino acids: CATSRVGRGYEQYF.

The chain employs TRBV11-2 and TRBJ2-7, with 10 bases that match TRBD1. CDR3 length: 18 residues. The V segment lost 5 bases and the J segment 3 bases; nucleotides outside the gene matches: 16. Germline CDR1 SGHAT, CDR2 FQNNGV. CDR3 sequence reads: CASSLGPQPGQGIYEQYF. As DNA, the CDR3 is TGTGCCAGCAGCCTAGGACCCCAACCGGGACAGGGGATCTACGAGCAGTACTTC.

This chain connects TRBV2 to TRBJ1-2; D is ambiguous. Germline V lookup: CDR1 SNHLY, CDR2 FYNNEI. CDR3 size: 16 residues. V dropped 7 bases and J dropped 7 bases, with 25 bases sitting between them. The CDR3 spells CASKMGRGPSRGGYTF. CDR3 bases: TGTGCCAGCAAGATGGGCCGTGGACCCTCTCGGGGTGGCTACACCTTC.

The count of this clone is one. The chain joins TRBV11-2 to TRBJ2-5, with 7 nucleotides matching TRBD2. Per the germline V gene, CDR1 is SGHAT and CDR2 is FQNNGV. Trimming took 2 bases from V and 2 from J; bases not matched to a gene: 11. The length of the CDR3 is 17 residues. CDR3 DNA sequence: TGTGCCAGCAGCTTAAGGTGGTTTGGGGAGGGACAAGAGACCCAGTACTTC. It encodes CASSLRWFGEGQETQYF.

Concerning this clone itself: Other DNA sequences from this sample encode an identical CDR3 as well. The rearrangement uses TRBV28 and TRBJ1-4, with D possibly matching TRBD1 (6 bases). Trimming cost V 6 bases and J 8 bases, with 16 bases left between them. This CDR3 region has 14 residues. The germline gives CDR1 MDHEN, CDR2 SYDVKM. The CDR3 sequence is CASSLQGQREKLFF. DNA for the CDR3: TGTGCCAGCAGCCTCCAGGGGCAGAGGGAAAAACTGTTTTTT.

This clone was seen a single time. The chain couples TRBV5-5 to TRBJ2-5, with no clear D. In germline, CDR1 is SGHKS, CDR2 YYEKEE (reference sequence). The V gene lost 0 bases and the J gene lost 2 bases, with 5 bases spanning the gap. CDR3 length: 13 amino acids. The CDR3 region has the DNA TGTGCCAGCAGCTTGGGCGGTCAAGAGACCCAGTACTTC. This codes for CASSLGGQETQYF.

The chain recombines TRBV19 with TRBJ2-7; D is possibly TRBD1 (7 bases). The CDR3 is 13 residues long. Germline loops: CDR1 LNHDA, CDR2 SQIVND (reference sequence). The germline V and J ends were trimmed by 5 bases and 5 bases, with 13 bases remaining between them. The CDR3 loop reads CASSSQGGHEQYF. The DNA for the CDR3 is TGTGCCAGTAGTTCTCAGGGGGGACACGAGCAGTACTTC.

The J gene is TRBJ2-2, the V gene TRBV9, with D possibly TRBD2 on 5 matching bases. Germline V gene data show CDR1 as SGDLS and CDR2 as YYNGEE. V lost 4 bases and J 7 bases, leaving 20 bases between the germline ends. This CDR3 has 16 residues. CDR3 bases: TGTGCCAGCAGCCTACCCCCGGACTCCTACGACGGGGAGCTGTTTTTT. Encoded protein: CASSLPPDSYDGELFF.

V gene TRBV6-5 combines with J gene TRBJ1-1; TRBD1 might be the D (5 bases). The CDR3 extends over 11 amino acids. The V gene's germline CDR1 is MNHEY and CDR2 SVGAGI. Deletions cut 6 bases from V and 7 bases from J, with 9 bases between. The CDR3: CASRADSEAFF. DNA of the CDR3: TGTGCCAGCAGAGCCGACAGTGAAGCTTTCTTT.

The chain links TRBV12-3 or TRBV12-4 to TRBJ1-1; D is undetermined. V gave up 7 bases and J gave up 2 bases, with 5 bases separating them. This CDR3 comprises 11 residues. In DNA, the CDR3 is TGTGCCAGCACCCTAAACACTGAAGCTTTCTTT. It specifies CASTLNTEAFF.

The gene calls are TRBV5-1 and TRBJ1-3; D remains ambiguous. Trimming took off 3 bases at V and 4 bases at J, with 14 bases between the two ends. Looked up from germline, CDR1 is SGHRS and CDR2 is YFSETQ. The CDR3 runs 15 residues. The CDR3 loop reads CASSSDSTLGNTIYF. The CDR3 coding sequence is TGCGCCAGCAGCTCTGACTCAACTCTCGGAAACACCATATATTTT.

The J gene is TRBJ1-2, the V gene TRBV5-5; possible D gene TRBD1, 5 bases. CDR1 is SGHKS and CDR2 is YYEKEE in the germline V gene (reference sequence). There are 12 residues in the CDR3. In nucleotides, the CDR3 is TGTGCTGGCAGGGAAGTGAGCTATGGCTACACCTTC. Translating it yields CAGREVSYGYTF.

The gene calls are TRBV7-2 and TRBJ1-1; the D is unclear. This CDR3 region has 13 residues. Germline values: CDR1 SGHTA, CDR2 FQGNSA. V was clipped by 3 bases and J by 0 bases, with 5 bases between them. CDR3 coding DNA: TGTGCCAGCAGCTTCAACATGAACACTGAAGCTTTCTTT. Residues: CASSFNMNTEAFF.

The chain joins TRBV10-3 to TRBJ2-5, with 8 bases that match TRBD1. This CDR3 comprises 15 residues. Germline CDR1 is ENHRY and CDR2 is SYGVKD. Unmatched junction bases numbered 8, after V lost 4 bases and J lost 4 bases. CDR3 region: CAISGARTGSETQYF. The DNA for the CDR3 is TGTGCCATCAGTGGGGCTAGGACAGGGTCAGAGACCCAGTACTTC.

The chain links TRBV6-2 or TRBV6-3 to TRBJ1-3; D is undetermined. CDR1 and CDR2 (germline): MNHEY, SVGEGT. V gave up 0 bases and J gave up 3 bases, with 9 bases separating them. CDR3 length equals 15 residues. The CDR3 DNA reads as TGTGCCAGCAGTTACTCGACCGGGAGTGGAAACACCATATATTTT. This translates into CASSYSTGSGNTIYF.

This rearrangement joins TRBV7-6 to TRBJ2-3, with TRBD2 matching 8 bases. The germline gives CDR1 SGHVS, CDR2 FNYEAQ. There are 15 residues in the CDR3. J gave up 3 bases and V 6 bases, and 8 bases lay outside the gene matches. Here the CDR3 DNA reads TGTGCCAGCAGTTTCAGCGGGGGTATTACAGATACGCAGTATTTT. Translation: CASSFSGGITDTQYF. Based on the CDR3 plus reference TRBV7-6 and TRBJ2-3, the full variable domain is GAGVSQSPRYKVTKRGQDVALRCDPISGHVSLYWYRQALGQGPEFLTYFNYEAQQDKSGLPNDRFSAERPEGSISTLTIQRTEQRDSAMYRCASSFSGGITDTQYFGPGTRLTVL.

The chain joins TRBV12-3 or TRBV12-4 to TRBJ1-2; 7 bases are a match to TRBD1. After removal of 7 bases from V and 6 bases from J, the junction contained 8 bases not matched to a gene. This CDR3 contains 13 residues. The CDR3 loop is CASTERGRDGYTF. The CDR3 DNA follows: TGTGCCAGCACCGAGAGGGGGCGGGATGGCTACACCTTC.

The genes are TRBV5-1 and TRBJ1-1, with a tentative D call TRBD1 (6 bases). CDR3 size: 15 residues. Germline V gene sequence: CDR1 SGHRS, CDR2 YFSETQ. The V gene lost 4 bases and the J gene lost 0 bases, with 13 bases spanning the gap. The CDR3 protein is CASSPQGHMNTEAFF. The CDR3 nucleotides are TGCGCCAGCAGCCCTCAGGGGCATATGAACACTGAAGCTTTCTTT.

This clone was recorded a few times. The chain recombines TRBV19 with TRBJ1-5; possibly TRBD1 for D (6 bases). The germline gives CDR1 LNHDA, CDR2 SQIVND (reference sequence). V shed 4 bases and J shed 7 bases, with 17 bases lying between them. There are 15 residues in the CDR3. CDR3 in DNA: TGTGCCAGTAGTACTCTACAGGGTTCAGGGCAGCCCCAGCATTTT. Translating gives CASSTLQGSGQPQHF.

J is TRBJ1-2 and V is TRBV29-1; D uncertain. Germline V lookup: CDR1 SQVTM, CDR2 ANQGSEA. The CDR3 is made up of 11 amino acids. V was cut by 4 bases and J by 6 bases, with 9 bases left in between. For the CDR3, the DNA is TGCAGCGTTGCGGGTTCCGATGGCTACACCTTC. Residues: CSVAGSDGYTF.

In regard to this clone: Within the sample, other DNA sequences also encode this same CDR3. The rearrangement joins TRBV4-1 to TRBJ1-2; 12 bases match TRBD1. There are 17 residues in the CDR3. CDR1 is MGHRA, CDR2 YSYEKL, per germline. With V trimmed by 0 bases and J by 2 bases, 4 bases remained unmatched. The CDR3 loop reads CASSQDHGTGGNYGYTF. The DNA for the CDR3 is TGCGCCAGCAGCCAAGATCACGGGACAGGGGGCAACTATGGCTACACCTTC.